This is a list of T cell receptor beta chains from one sample in a study of identical twins. One entry per CDR3 protein results from TCRdb running MiXCR on the 5' RACE reads. The sample lists hundreds of thousands of distinct CDR3 sequences; approximately 6% were seen once. Sequencing was carried out using naive T cells sorted from blood. The receptors derive from a man aged 18 to 30 in good health. Each CDR3 is given with its conserved first and last residue. A D gene is named only where the DNA matches it firmly. Size tells how often a clone was seen (once, few, many) or the class of an expanded clone, and some rows leave it out.

TGTGCCAGCAGAGGACAGGGCACTGAAGCTTTCTTT,CASRGQGTEAFF,TRBD1,TRBJ1-1,many,TRBV25-1
TGCGCCAGCAGCAGACAGGGAGTCAGTGGCGATACGCAGTATTTT,CASSRQGVSGDTQYF,TRBD1,TRBJ2-3,NA,TRBV5-1
TGTGCCAGCAGGTACGGGACTAGCGTTGACTACGAGCAGTACTTC,CASRYGTSVDYEQYF,TRBD2,TRBJ2-7,NA,TRBV6-5
TGTGCCAGCAGCCCCCAGTGGGCGGGTTTAGCAGATACGCAGTATTTT,CASSPQWAGLADTQYF,NA,TRBJ2-3,many,TRBV7-9
TGTGCCAGCAGTATCGGACAGGGGGGCGATGAGCAGTTCTTC,CASSIGQGGDEQFF,TRBD1,TRBJ2-1,few,TRBV28
TGTGCCAGCAGCCGACCCACCGAAGAGACCCAGTACTTC,CASSRPTEETQYF,NA,TRBJ2-5,few,TRBV5-6
TGCAGTGCTCCAAGCCGAACCGGGACTAGACAATCAGATACGCAGTATTTT,CSAPSRTGTRQSDTQYF,TRBD2,TRBJ2-3,many,TRBV20-1
TGTGCCACCAGTGACCCCGGGGACAGGGGATACATTCAGTACTTC,CATSDPGDRGYIQYF,TRBD1,TRBJ2-4,NA,TRBV24-1
TGTGCCAGCAGTCTCCGGGGCCCTAGCGGGAGGCTAACGAACACCGGGGAGCTGTTTTTT,CASSLRGPSGRLTNTGELFF,TRBD2,TRBJ2-2,few,TRBV27
TGTGCCAGCAGTCCCCTGACCCCGGAGCTGTTTTTT,CASSPLTPELFF,NA,TRBJ2-2,NA,TRBV27
TGCAGTGCCCCGATGGGGGAAACTAACTATGGCTACACCTTC,CSAPMGETNYGYTF,NA,TRBJ1-2,many,TRBV20-1
TGTGCCAGCAGTGAGGGGGAGCTGCAGCCCCAGCATTTT,CASSEGELQPQHF,NA,TRBJ1-5,many,TRBV6-1
TGTGCCAGCAGCTCCTCCGGGCCCCAAGAGACCCAGTACTTC,CASSSSGPQETQYF,NA,TRBJ2-5,NA,TRBV7-9
TGTGCCAGCAGCTTAAACTCTAGCGGGAAACCTCTCTCCTACGAGCAGTACTTC,CASSLNSSGKPLSYEQYF,TRBD2,TRBJ2-7,few,TRBV11-2
TGTGCCAGCAGTGAGCAGGGGAACACCGGGGAGCTGTTTTTT,CASSEQGNTGELFF,NA,TRBJ2-2,many,TRBV25-1
TGCGCCAGCACGTACATAGCCGTTTTTTCAGATACGCAGTATTTT,CASTYIAVFSDTQYF,NA,TRBJ2-3,NA,TRBV10-2
TGTGCCAGCAGTTTATCGATTTTTCGTCAGGGGGCCGGGGAGCTGTTTTTT,CASSLSIFRQGAGELFF,TRBD1,TRBJ2-2,many,TRBV27
TGCAGCGCTAACCAAGGGACAGATACGCAGTATTTT,CSANQGTDTQYF,NA,TRBJ2-3,many,TRBV29-1
TGTGCCAGCAGCTTAGGACTAGCGGGAGAAGAGACCCAGTACTTC,CASSLGLAGEETQYF,TRBD2,TRBJ2-5,many,TRBV7-9
TGTGCCAGCACCCGACACAATGAGCAGTTCTTC,CASTRHNEQFF,NA,TRBJ2-1,many,TRBV6-2/TRBV6-3
TGTGCCAGCAGTTCCCCAGGGATCTCCTACAATGAGCAGTTCTTC,CASSSPGISYNEQFF,NA,TRBJ2-1,many,TRBV28
TGTGCCAGCAGCTTAAGTGGTTGGACAGGGACTCAGCCCCAGCATTTT,CASSLSGWTGTQPQHF,TRBD1,TRBJ1-5,few,TRBV7-8
TGCAGCGTTGGGGCCGGGAGCAACGAGCAGTACTTC,CSVGAGSNEQYF,NA,TRBJ2-7,many,TRBV29-1
TGCGCCAGCAGCGCCGGGACAGGGGACGGCTACACCTTC,CASSAGTGDGYTF,TRBD1,TRBJ1-2,many,TRBV5-1
TGCAGCGTTGATACTACTTACAATGAGCAGTTCTTC,CSVDTTYNEQFF,NA,TRBJ2-1,many,TRBV29-1
TGCGCCAGCAGCCAAGATCGGGGGACAGGAACCTACAATGAGCAGTTCTTC,CASSQDRGTGTYNEQFF,TRBD1,TRBJ2-1,few,TRBV4-1
TGTGCCAGCAGCTTAACAGATTTGAACACTGAAGCTTTCTTT,CASSLTDLNTEAFF,NA,TRBJ1-1,many,TRBV7-2
TGCGCCAGCACCATGGACAGCTCTCAGGAGACCCAGTACTTC,CASTMDSSQETQYF,NA,TRBJ2-5,many,TRBV4-1
TGTGCCAGCAGCGTAGACTTGTCAGGGAAGAATTCACCCCTCCACTTT,CASSVDLSGKNSPLHF,NA,TRBJ1-6,many,TRBV9
TGTGCCAGCAGCCCTTGGACAGGTGTCACCGGGGAGCTGTTTTTT,CASSPWTGVTGELFF,TRBD1,TRBJ2-2,many,TRBV9
TGTGCCAGCGGTAATTCACAGGGCTTTAACTATGGCTACACCTTC,CASGNSQGFNYGYTF,NA,TRBJ1-2,NA,TRBV3-1
TGTGCCAGCAGAAAATTCAGGCTAGAGATGGACAATGAGCAGTTCTTC,CASRKFRLEMDNEQFF,NA,TRBJ2-1,many,TRBV12-3/TRBV12-4
TGCAGCGTTGAAGATCCAGACAGGGGCGCCACAGATACGCAGTATTTT,CSVEDPDRGATDTQYF,TRBD1,TRBJ2-3,many,TRBV29-1
TGTGCCAGCAGTTACTTGCGGGGGCCACACAATGAGCAGTTCTTC,CASSYLRGPHNEQFF,NA,TRBJ2-1,NA,TRBV6-5
TGTGCCAGCAGGAGTTCGACGGGTACGCAGTATTTT,CASRSSTGTQYF,NA,TRBJ2-3,NA,TRBV7-6
TGTGCCAGCAGCCCCGGTCGAATGAACACTGAAGCTTTCTTT,CASSPGRMNTEAFF,NA,TRBJ1-1,many,TRBV3-1
TGCGCCAGCAGCCAACCCAGGGGGAAAGAGACCCAGTACTTC,CASSQPRGKETQYF,TRBD1,TRBJ2-5,many,TRBV4-1
TGCAGTGCTAGACGGACAGGGGGCTACTACGAGCAGTACTTC,CSARRTGGYYEQYF,TRBD1,TRBJ2-7,many,TRBV20-1
TGTGCCAGCACCTCCGGACTAGCGGAGACCTCCTACAATGAGCAGTTCTTC,CASTSGLAETSYNEQFF,TRBD2,TRBJ2-1,NA,TRBV6-2/TRBV6-3
TGCGCCAGCAGCCAAGTGGACAGGGGTAAGGATGGCTACACCTTC,CASSQVDRGKDGYTF,TRBD1,TRBJ1-2,NA,TRBV4-1
TGTGCCATCAGTGGGGCTGGCCAACGGGAGGCGAACACTGAAGCTTTCTTT,CAISGAGQREANTEAFF,NA,TRBJ1-1,many,TRBV10-3
TGCAGCGTGTTCGGTGGGGCGATACCTGCTATCACTGAAGCTTTCTTT,CSVFGGAIPAITEAFF,NA,TRBJ1-1,many,TRBV29-1
TGCGCCAGCAGCTTGATCGACTCCAGGAACACCGGGGAGCTGTTTTTT,CASSLIDSRNTGELFF,NA,TRBJ2-2,many,TRBV5-1
TGCAGTGCTAGTTCCCCGGCAGGGGGTAACTATGGCTACACCTTC,CSASSPAGGNYGYTF,TRBD1,TRBJ1-2,many,TRBV20-1
TGTGCCAGCGTCCGGGGAAACACCGGGGAGCTGTTTTTT,CASVRGNTGELFF,NA,TRBJ2-2,few,TRBV7-9
TGTGCCAGCAGTGGGGTGGGGACCGGGGAGCTGTTTTTT,CASSGVGTGELFF,NA,TRBJ2-2,NA,TRBV25-1
TGTGCCAGCGCCTCCTCCCGACAGTCTTCTAACTATGGCTACACCTTC,CASASSRQSSNYGYTF,NA,TRBJ1-2,few,TRBV27